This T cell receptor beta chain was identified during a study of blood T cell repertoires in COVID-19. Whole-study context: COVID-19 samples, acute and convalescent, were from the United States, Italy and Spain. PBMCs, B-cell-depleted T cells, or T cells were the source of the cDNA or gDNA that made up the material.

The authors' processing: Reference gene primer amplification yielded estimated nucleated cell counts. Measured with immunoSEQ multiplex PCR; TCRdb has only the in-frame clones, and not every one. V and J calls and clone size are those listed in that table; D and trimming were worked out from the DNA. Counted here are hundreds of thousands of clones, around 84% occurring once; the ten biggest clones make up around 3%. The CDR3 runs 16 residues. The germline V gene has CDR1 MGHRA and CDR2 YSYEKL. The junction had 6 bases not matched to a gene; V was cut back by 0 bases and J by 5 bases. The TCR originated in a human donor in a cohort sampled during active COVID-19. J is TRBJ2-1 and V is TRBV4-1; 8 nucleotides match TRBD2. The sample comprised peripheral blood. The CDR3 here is CASSQEGSGVHNEQFF. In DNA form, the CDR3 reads TGCGCCAGCAGCCAAGAAGGTAGCGGGGTGCACAATGAGCAGTTCTTC.